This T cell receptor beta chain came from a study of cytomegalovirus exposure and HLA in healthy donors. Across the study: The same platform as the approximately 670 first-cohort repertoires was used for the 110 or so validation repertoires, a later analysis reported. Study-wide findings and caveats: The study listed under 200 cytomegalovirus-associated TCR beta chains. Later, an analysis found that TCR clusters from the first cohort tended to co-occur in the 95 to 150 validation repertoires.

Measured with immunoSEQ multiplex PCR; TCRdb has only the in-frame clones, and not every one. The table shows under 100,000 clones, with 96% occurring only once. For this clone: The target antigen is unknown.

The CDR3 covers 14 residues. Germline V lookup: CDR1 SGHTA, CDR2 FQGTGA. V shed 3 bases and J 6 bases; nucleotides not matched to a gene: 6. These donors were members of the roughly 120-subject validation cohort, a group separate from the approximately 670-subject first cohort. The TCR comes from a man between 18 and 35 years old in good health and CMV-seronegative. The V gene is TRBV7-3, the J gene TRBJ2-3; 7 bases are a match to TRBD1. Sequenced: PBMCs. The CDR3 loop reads CASSFEGAGDTQYF. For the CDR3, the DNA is TGTGCCAGCAGCTTTGAGGGGGCTGGGGATACGCAGTATTTT.